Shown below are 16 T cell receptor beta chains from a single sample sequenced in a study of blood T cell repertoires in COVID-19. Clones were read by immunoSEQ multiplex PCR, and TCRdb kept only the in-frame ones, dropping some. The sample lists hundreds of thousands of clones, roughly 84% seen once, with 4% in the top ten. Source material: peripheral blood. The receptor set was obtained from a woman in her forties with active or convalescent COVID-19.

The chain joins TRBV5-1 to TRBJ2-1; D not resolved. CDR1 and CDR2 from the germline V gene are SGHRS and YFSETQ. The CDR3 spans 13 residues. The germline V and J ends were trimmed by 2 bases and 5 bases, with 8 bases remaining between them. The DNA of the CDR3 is TGCGCCAGCAGCTTTACCGCAGACAATGAGCAGTTCTTC. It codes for CASSFTADNEQFF.

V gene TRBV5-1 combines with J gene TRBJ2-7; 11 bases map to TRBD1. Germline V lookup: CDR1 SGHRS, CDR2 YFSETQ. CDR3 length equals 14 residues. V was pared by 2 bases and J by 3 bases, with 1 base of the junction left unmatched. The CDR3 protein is CASSFGTGGYEQYF. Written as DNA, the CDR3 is TGCGCCAGCAGCTTCGGGACAGGGGGCTACGAGCAGTACTTC.

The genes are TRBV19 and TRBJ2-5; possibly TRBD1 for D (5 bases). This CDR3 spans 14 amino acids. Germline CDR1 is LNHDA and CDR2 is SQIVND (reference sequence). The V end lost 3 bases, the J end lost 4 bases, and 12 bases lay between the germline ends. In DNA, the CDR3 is TGTGCCAGTAGTATGGCAACAGGTTTAGAGACCCAGTACTTC. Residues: CASSMATGLETQYF.

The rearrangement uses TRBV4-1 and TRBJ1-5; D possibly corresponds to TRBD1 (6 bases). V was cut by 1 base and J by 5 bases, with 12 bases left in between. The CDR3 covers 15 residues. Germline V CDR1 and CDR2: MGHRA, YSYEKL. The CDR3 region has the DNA TGCGCCAGCAGCCAAGGTCAGGGGTCCGATCAGCCCCAGCATTTT. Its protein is CASSQGQGSDQPQHF.

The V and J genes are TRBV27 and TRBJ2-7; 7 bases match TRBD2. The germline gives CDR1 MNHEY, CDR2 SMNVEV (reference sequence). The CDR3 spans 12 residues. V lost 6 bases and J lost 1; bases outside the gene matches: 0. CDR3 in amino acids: CASRGGSYEQYF. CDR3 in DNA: TGTGCCAGCAGGGGGGGGTCCTACGAGCAGTACTTC.

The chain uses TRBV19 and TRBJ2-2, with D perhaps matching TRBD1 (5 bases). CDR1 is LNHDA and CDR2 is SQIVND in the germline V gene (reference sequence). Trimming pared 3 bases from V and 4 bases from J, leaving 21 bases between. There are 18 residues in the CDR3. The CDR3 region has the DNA TGTGCCAGTAGTATTTTAGGGGTACAATCCTCGGGCACCGGGGAGCTGTTTTTT. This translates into CASSILGVQSSGTGELFF.

CDR3 protein: CASRDREFMTDTQYF. CDR3 coding DNA: TGTGCCAGCAGGGACAGGGAATTTATGACAGATACGCAGTATTTT. The V gene is TRBV6-5, the J gene TRBJ2-3; TRBD1 aligns across 8 bases. The V gene end was trimmed by 6 bases and the J gene end by 3 bases; junction bases not matched to a gene: 8. CDR3 length: 15 amino acids. CDR1 is MNHEY, CDR2 SVGAGI, per germline.

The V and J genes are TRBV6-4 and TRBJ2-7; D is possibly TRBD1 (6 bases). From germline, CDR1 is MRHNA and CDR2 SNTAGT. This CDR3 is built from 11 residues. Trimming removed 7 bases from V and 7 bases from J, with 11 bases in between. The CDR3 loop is CASTQGREQYF. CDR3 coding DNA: TGTGCCAGCACTCAGGGGCGAGAGCAGTACTTC.

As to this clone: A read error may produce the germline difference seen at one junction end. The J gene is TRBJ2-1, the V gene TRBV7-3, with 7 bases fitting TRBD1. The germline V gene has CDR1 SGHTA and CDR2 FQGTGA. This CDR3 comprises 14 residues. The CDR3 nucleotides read TGTGCCAGCAGCCTAACGACAGGGCGTAATGAGCAGTTCTTC. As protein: CASSLTTGRNEQFF. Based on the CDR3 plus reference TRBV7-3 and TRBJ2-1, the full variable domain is GAGVSQTPSNKVTEKGKYVELRCDPISGHTALYWYRQSLGQGPEFLIYFQGTGAADDSGLPNDRFFAVRPEGSVSTLKIQRTERGDSAVYLCASSLTTGRNEQFFGPGTRLTVL.

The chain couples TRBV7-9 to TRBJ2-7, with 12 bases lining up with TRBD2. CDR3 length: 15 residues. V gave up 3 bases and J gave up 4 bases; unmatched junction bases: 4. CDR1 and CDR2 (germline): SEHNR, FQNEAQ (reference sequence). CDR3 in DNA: TGTGCCAGCAGCTTGACTAGCGGGGGCCTTTACGAGCAGTACGTC. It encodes CASSLTSGGLYEQYV.

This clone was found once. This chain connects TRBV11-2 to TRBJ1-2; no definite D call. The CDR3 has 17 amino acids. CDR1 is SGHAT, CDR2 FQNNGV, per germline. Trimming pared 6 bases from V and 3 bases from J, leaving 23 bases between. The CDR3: CASSNLPPRDQDYGYTF. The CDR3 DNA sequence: TGTGCCAGCAGTAACCTCCCCCCTAGAGACCAAGACTATGGCTACACCTTC.

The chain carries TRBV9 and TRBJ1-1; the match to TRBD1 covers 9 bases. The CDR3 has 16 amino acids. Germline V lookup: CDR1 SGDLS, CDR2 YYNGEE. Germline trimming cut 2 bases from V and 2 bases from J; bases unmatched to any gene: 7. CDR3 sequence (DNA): TGTGCCAGCAGCGTTGTGGACAGGGGACAAAACACTGAAGCTTTCTTT. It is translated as CASSVVDRGQNTEAFF.

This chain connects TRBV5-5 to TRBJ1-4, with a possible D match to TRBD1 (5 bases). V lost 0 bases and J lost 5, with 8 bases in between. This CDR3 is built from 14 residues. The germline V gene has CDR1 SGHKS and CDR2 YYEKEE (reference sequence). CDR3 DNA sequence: TGTGCCAGCAGCTTGGGACAGCTAAATGAAAAACTGTTTTTT. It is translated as CASSLGQLNEKLFF. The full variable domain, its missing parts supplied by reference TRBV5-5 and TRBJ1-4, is DAGVTQSPTHLIKTRGQQVTLRCSPISGHKSVSWYQQVLGQGPQFIFQYYEKEERGRGNFPDRFSARQFPNYSSELNVNALLLGDSALYLCASSLGQLNEKLFFGSGTQLSVL.

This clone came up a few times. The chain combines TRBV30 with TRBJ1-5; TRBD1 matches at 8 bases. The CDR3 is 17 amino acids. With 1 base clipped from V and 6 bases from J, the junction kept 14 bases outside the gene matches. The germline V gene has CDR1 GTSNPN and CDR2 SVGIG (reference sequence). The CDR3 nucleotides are TGTGCCTGGAGTGGGGGTAGCCGGACAGGGAAGAGTCAGCCCCAGCATTTT. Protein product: CAWSGGSRTGKSQPQHF.

Written as DNA, the CDR3 is TGCGCCAGCAGCTTGAGGACAAGAGATACGAACACCGGGGAGCTGTTTTTT. Residues: CASSLRTRDTNTGELFF. This chain links TRBV5-1 with TRBJ2-2; TRBD1 is a possible D gene (5 bases). Trimming cost V 1 base and J 0 bases, with 13 bases left between them. This CDR3 comprises 17 residues. Per germline, CDR1 SGHRS and CDR2 YFSETQ.

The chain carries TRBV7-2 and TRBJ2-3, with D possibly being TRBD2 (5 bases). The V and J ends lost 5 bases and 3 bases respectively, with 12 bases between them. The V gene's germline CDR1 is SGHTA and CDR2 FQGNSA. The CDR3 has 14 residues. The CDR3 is CASSPRRPTDTQYF. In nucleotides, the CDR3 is TGTGCCAGCAGCCCCCGGAGGCCGACAGATACGCAGTATTTT.